The 26 T cell receptor beta chains below come from one sample, sequenced in a study of regulatory and conventional T cells in RAG deficiency. Profiling relied on immunoSEQ multiplex PCR, and the TCRdb table lists in-frame clones only, not all of them. The sample gives under 20,000 clones, about 87% of which show up once; more than 1.4% is in the top ten. Blood CD4+ CD25-high CD127-low regulatory T cells supplied the genomic DNA template. The same data also went into a second study, on regulatory T cells. That publication notes: The PCR used 52 TRBV and 13 TRBJ primers.

Sequenced sample: Tregs sorted from blood. The receptors come from a human donor in good health.

The chain joins TRBV18 to TRBJ1-2, with a tentative D call TRBD1 (5 bases). The V end was cut by 1 base, the J end by 4 bases, with 10 bases between. CDR3 length: 14 residues. In germline, CDR1 is KGHSH, CDR2 LQKENI. The CDR3 sequence: CASSPQRGGYGYTF. The CDR3 DNA sequence: TGTGCCAGCTCACCACAAAGGGGTGGCTATGGCTACACCTTC.

This clone was counted between two and nine times. The V and J genes are TRBV7-9 and TRBJ2-7, with TRBD1 matching 8 bases. In germline, CDR1 is SEHNR, CDR2 FQNEAQ (reference sequence). The length of the CDR3 is 14 residues. V shed 4 bases, J shed 4 bases, and the junction held 6 bases outside the gene matches. The CDR3 DNA is TGTGCCAGCAGCTCCGACAGGGGCCGGTACGAGCAGTACTTC. Translated, it gives CASSSDRGRYEQYF.

The chain is built from TRBV6-1 and TRBJ1-5, with 9 bases that match TRBD1. Looked up from germline, CDR1 is MNHNS and CDR2 is SASEGT. Unmatched junction bases numbered 4, after V lost 6 bases and J lost 7 bases. This CDR3 has 13 amino acids. The CDR3 DNA sequence: TGTGCCAGCAGATCAGGACAGGGGCAGCCCCAGCATTTT. Protein sequence: CASRSGQGQPQHF.

V is TRBV23-1 and J is TRBJ1-5, with TRBD1 identical over 9 bases. TRBV23-1 is an open reading frame whose function is uncertain. Trimming removed 0 bases from V and 2 bases from J; junction bases left unmatched: 8. CDR3 length: 18 amino acids. In nucleotides, the CDR3 is TGCGCCAGCAGTCAATCGAAGGACAGGGGACAGGGCAATCAGCCCCAGCATTTT. Translating it yields CASSQSKDRGQGNQPQHF.

CDR3 coding DNA: TGTGCCAGCAGCTCAAACACCGGGACTAGGGACGTGTTCTTC. Residues: CASSSNTGTRDVFF. The V and J genes are TRBV7-3 and TRBJ2-1, with 8 nucleotides matching TRBD2. Germline V CDR1 and CDR2: SGHTA, FQGTGA. Trimming cost V 4 bases and J 15 bases; bases outside gene matches: 14. The CDR3 is 14 residues long. The entire variable domain, with the rest obtained from reference TRBV7-3 and TRBJ2-1, is as follows: GAGVSQTPSNKVTEKGKYVELRCDPISGHTALYWYRQSLGQGPEFLIYFQGTGAADDSGLPNDRFFAVRPEGSVSTLKIQRTERGDSAVYLCASSSNTGTRDVFFGPGTRLTVL.

The rearrangement joins TRBV5-1 to TRBJ1-1; TRBD1 matches at 7 bases. Per germline, CDR1 SGHRS and CDR2 YFSETQ. Unmatched junction bases numbered 13, after V lost 1 base and J lost 4 bases. This CDR3 region has 17 residues. This CDR3 reads CASSLQPNRGAGTEAFF. DNA of the CDR3: TGCGCCAGCAGCTTGCAACCCAACAGGGGCGCGGGCACTGAAGCTTTCTTT.

This clone is a singleton in its sample. The chain links TRBV27 to TRBJ2-2; 9 bases are a match to TRBD1. Germline CDR1 reads MNHEY; CDR2 reads SMNVEV (reference sequence). The V gene end was trimmed by 6 bases and the J gene end by 6 bases; junction bases not matched to a gene: 11. The CDR3 sequence is 16 residues long. This CDR3 reads CASSRTGTGSPGELFF. CDR3 DNA: TGTGCCAGCAGCCGTACCGGGACAGGGAGCCCCGGGGAGCTGTTTTTT.

This chain uses TRBV6-5 with TRBJ1-3; D unclear. Trimming took off 5 bases at V and 9 bases at J, with 8 bases between the two ends. The CDR3 consists of 11 residues. Germline CDR1 MNHEY, CDR2 SVGAGI. The CDR3 coding sequence is TGTGCCAGCAGTGCCCCCGGCACCATATATTTT. It specifies CASSAPGTIYF.

J is TRBJ2-1 and V is TRBV29-1; a possible D gene is TRBD2 (7 bases). Trimming left V 5 bases short and J 7 bases short, with 27 bases between. This CDR3 is built from 17 residues. Germline CDR1 reads SQVTM; CDR2 reads ANQGSEA. The CDR3 here is CSVPSPRRVGGGNEQFF. CDR3 coding DNA: TGCAGCGTTCCGTCTCCGCGGCGGGTAGGGGGAGGGAATGAGCAGTTCTTC.

V and J are TRBV6-9 and TRBJ1-3; no reliable D call. CDR1 is MNHGY, CDR2 SVAAGI, per germline. The V gene lost 4 bases and the J gene lost 2 bases, with 9 bases spanning the gap. The CDR3 sequence is 14 residues long. CDR3 region: CASSSDGPGNTIYF. The DNA for the CDR3 is TGTGCCAGCAGTTCAGACGGCCCTGGAAACACCATATATTTT.

This clone was recorded a few times. The V call is TRBV28, the J call TRBJ1-1; possible D gene TRBD1, 6 bases. CDR1 is MDHEN, CDR2 SYDVKM, per germline. Deletions cut 6 bases from V and 8 bases from J, with 19 bases between. The CDR3 covers 14 residues. Here the CDR3 DNA reads TGTGCCAGCAGCGGGGGATACTCTGACAGGGAAGCTTTCTTT. This sequence encodes CASSGGYSDREAFF.

V and J are TRBV28 and TRBJ1-2, with 10 bases lining up with TRBD1. The CDR3 loop spans 16 amino acids. After removal of 5 bases from V and 6 bases from J, the junction contained 12 bases not matched to a gene. Per germline, CDR1 MDHEN and CDR2 SYDVKM. CDR3 sequence reads: CASSAPGPGQGNGYTF. CDR3 nucleotides: TGTGCCAGCAGTGCTCCCGGACCGGGACAGGGGAATGGCTACACCTTC.

About this clone: This same CDR3 is encoded by further DNA sequences in the sample. This chain connects TRBV5-4 to TRBJ2-7; 8 nucleotides match TRBD2. This CDR3 comprises 19 residues. Losses at the gene ends were 2 bases for V and 5 bases for J; bases not matched to a gene: 21. Germline V gene lookup returns CDR1 SGHNT and CDR2 YYREEE (reference sequence). The CDR3 coding sequence is TGTGCCAGCAGCTTTGGGGGATCCGGGGTTGCGGGGGGCCGGAACGAGCAGTACTTC. It encodes CASSFGGSGVAGGRNEQYF.

This clone was found a few times. CDR3 sequence: CASSYWGESGELFF. CDR3 in DNA: TGCGCCAGCAGCTACTGGGGGGAGTCCGGGGAGCTGTTTTTT. V gene TRBV4-3 combines with J gene TRBJ2-2, with D tentatively TRBD2 (6 bases). This CDR3 spans 14 amino acids. The V end lost 5 bases, the J end lost 6 bases, and 13 bases lay between the germline ends. CDR1 and CDR2 from the germline V gene are LGHNA and YSLEER.

This chain uses TRBV5-6 with TRBJ1-2; D not certain. The CDR3 runs 14 residues. Looked up from germline, CDR1 is SGHDT and CDR2 is YYEEEE. V was cut by 4 bases and J by 4 bases, with 14 bases left in between. The CDR3 nucleotides are TGTGCCAGCAGCCCACTTGAGCCCTCCTATGGCTACACCTTC. This sequence encodes CASSPLEPSYGYTF.

This chain uses TRBV21-1 with TRBJ2-7; the table gives TRBD2 as D, unverified against the DNA. TRBV21-1 is classified as a pseudogene. There are 14 residues in the CDR3. The CDR3 region is CTSSKAWAGPEQYF. CDR3 DNA: TGTACCAGCAGCAAAGCTTGGGCGGGGCCCGAGCAGTACTTC.

This sequence joins TRBV28 and TRBJ1-1; unclear D gene. The CDR3 loop spans 12 amino acids. Looked up from germline, CDR1 is MDHEN and CDR2 is SYDVKM. Trimming removed 2 bases at V and 1 base at J, with 2 bases between. The CDR3 loop is CASSLQNTEAFF. The CDR3 DNA reads TGTGCCAGCAGTTTACAGAACACTGAAGCTTTCTTT. Complete variable domain (other parts from reference TRBV28 and TRBJ1-1): DVKVTQSSRYLVKRTGEKVFLECVQDMDHENMFWYRQDPGLGLRLIYFSYDVKMKEKGDIPEGYSVSREKKERFSLILESASTNQTSMYLCASSLQNTEAFFGQGTRLTVV.

The chain employs TRBV28 and TRBJ1-4; D remains unclear. V shed 3 bases and J shed 0 bases, with 8 bases lying between them. The length of the CDR3 is 15 residues. Germline CDR1 and CDR2: MDHEN and SYDVKM. The CDR3 bases are TGTGCCAGCAGTTTGAAGCGGGCAACTAATGAAAAACTGTTTTTT. It is translated as CASSLKRATNEKLFF. Based on the CDR3 plus reference TRBV28 and TRBJ1-4, the full variable domain is DVKVTQSSRYLVKRTGEKVFLECVQDMDHENMFWYRQDPGLGLRLIYFSYDVKMKEKGDIPEGYSVSREKKERFSLILESASTNQTSMYLCASSLKRATNEKLFFGSGTQLSVL.

The count of this clone is one. The gene calls are TRBV5-5 and TRBJ1-3; tentative D call: TRBD1 (6 bases). The germline V gene encodes CDR1 SGHKS and CDR2 YYEKEE (reference sequence). This CDR3 spans 14 amino acids. V lost 0 bases and J 5 bases, leaving 9 bases between the germline ends. The CDR3 DNA is TGTGCCAGCAGCTTGGGGGGGCATCGAAACACCATATATTTT. This codes for CASSLGGHRNTIYF.

The J gene is TRBJ1-2, the V gene TRBV28, with 11 bases lining up with TRBD1. This CDR3 is 15 amino acids long. V shed 2 bases and J 5 bases; nucleotides not matched to a gene: 4. In germline, CDR1 is MDHEN, CDR2 SYDVKM. The CDR3 spells CASSLSGQGAYGYTF. The CDR3 DNA follows: TGTGCCAGCAGTTTAAGCGGACAGGGGGCTTATGGCTACACCTTC.

For this clone: A much larger clone lies a single base off, so this may be a read error. The sample contains more than one DNA sequence encoding this CDR3. The V gene is TRBV6-5, the J gene TRBJ1-2; 10 bases are a match to TRBD1. The germline gives CDR1 MNHEY, CDR2 SVGAGI. The CDR3 totals 14 residues. CDR3 in amino acids: CASSYSMTGGSADF. CDR3 coding DNA: TGCGCCAGCAGTTACTCGATGACAGGGGGCTCAGCCGACTTC.

V is TRBV14 and J is TRBJ2-7; no reliable D call. Trimming removed 4 bases at V and 4 bases at J, with 14 bases between. CDR3 size: 14 residues. Per the germline V gene, CDR1 is SGHDN and CDR2 is FVKESK. CDR3 in amino acids: CASSLEDRAYEQYF. CDR3 nucleotides: TGTGCCAGCAGCCTCGAAGACCGGGCGTACGAGCAGTACTTC.

This clone has a single count. The chain is built from TRBV19 and TRBJ2-5; 7 positions agree with TRBD1. V gave up 5 bases and J gave up 4 bases; unmatched junction bases: 7. Per the germline V gene, CDR1 is LNHDA and CDR2 is SQIVND (reference sequence). This CDR3 spans 14 amino acids. The CDR3 sequence: CASSHRGGGETQYF. The CDR3 DNA reads as TGTGCCAGTAGTCACAGGGGTGGTGGAGAGACCCAGTACTTC.

The chain recombines TRBV19 with TRBJ2-5; 10 bases map to TRBD2. The CDR3 covers 16 residues. V shed 5 bases and J 5 bases; nucleotides not matched to a gene: 11. CDR1 and CDR2 (germline): LNHDA, SQIVND (reference sequence). DNA for the CDR3: TGTGCCAGTAGTGATCTAGCGGGAGTTTTCGGGGAGACCCAGTACTTC. It specifies CASSDLAGVFGETQYF.

The V and J genes are TRBV9 and TRBJ2-3; 11 bases match TRBD2. With V trimmed by 0 bases and J by 10 bases, 7 bases remained unmatched. Germline-derived CDR1 and CDR2 are SGDLS and YYNGEE. CDR3 length: 15 amino acids. The CDR3 nucleotides are TGTGCCAGCAGCGTAGGACTAGCGGGGTCCTCGGCGCAGTATTTT. Amino acid sequence: CASSVGLAGSSAQYF.

The CDR3 is CASSVAPSGAVTQYF. As DNA, the CDR3 is TGTGCCAGCAGCGTAGCCCCTAGCGGGGCGGTGACCCAGTACTTC. The chain couples TRBV9 to TRBJ2-5, with 9 bases fitting TRBD2. The CDR3 runs to 15 residues. The germline CDR1 and CDR2 sequences are SGDLS and YYNGEE. V lost 0 bases and J lost 7; bases outside the gene matches: 7.